This TCR beta chain originates from a study of blood T cell repertoires in COVID-19. Participants were aged about 18 to 89 years from 20 to 30 US areas. Grouping used clinical history reported by participants in a survey and questionnaire. The authors' processing: By means of reference gene primer amplification, nucleated cell counts were estimated. TCRdb keeps only in-frame clones here, not all; method: immunoSEQ multiplex PCR. The V and J calls and clone size are taken from that table; D and trimming were inferred from the DNA. The sample has about 430,000 clones; around nine tenths are singletons. V was shortened by 3 bases and J by 4 bases, with 8 bases between the two germline ends. Germline lookup yields CDR1 MGHDK and CDR2 SYGVNS. CDR3 length: 13 residues.

The receptor's source is a woman aged 18-29 years who had been exposed to COVID-19. The sample taken for sequencing was PBMCs or T cells enriched from blood (not recorded which). The chain employs TRBV25-1 and TRBJ2-3, with D possibly TRBD1 on 6 matching bases. The CDR3 coding sequence is TGTGCCAGCAGTGACTACAGGGCAGATACGCAGTATTTT. It codes for CASSDYRADTQYF.